A single sample gave rise to the 16 T cell receptor beta chains below, sequenced in a study of cytomegalovirus exposure and HLA in healthy donors. Primers: 60 Vbeta forward and 13 Jbeta reverse. Repertoires were generated with immunoSEQ multiplex PCR, while TCRdb's copy carries only in-frame clones and drops some. The data hold over 85,000 clones, with just over 75% observed a single time. Specimen: PBMCs. Receptors were obtained from a man aged 25 to 40 in good health and CMV-seronegative.

The V call is TRBV5-4, the J call TRBJ1-1, with 8 positions matching TRBD1. Trimming removed 5 bases from V and 4 bases from J; junction bases left unmatched: 7. Germline V CDR1 and CDR2: SGHNT, YYREEE (reference sequence). The CDR3 spans 14 residues. The CDR3, as DNA: TGTGCCAGCAGACAAACAGGGGGGGTCACTGAAGCTTTCTTT. Residues: CASRQTGGVTEAFF.

The CDR3, as DNA: TGTGCCAGTAGTAACAACCGACAGGGCGGTCGGACCGGGGAGCTGTTTTTT. This codes for CASSNNRQGGRTGELFF. This chain uses TRBV19 with TRBJ2-2; 7 nucleotides match TRBD1. Per germline, CDR1 LNHDA and CDR2 SQIVND (reference sequence). The V and J ends lost 4 bases and 5 bases, in that order; junction bases with no gene match: 13. This CDR3 contains 17 residues. The full variable domain, with the rest looked up from reference TRBV19 and TRBJ2-2, is DGGITQSPKYLFRKEGQNVTLSCEQNLNHDAMYWYRQDPGQGLRLIYYSQIVNDFQKGDIAEGYSVSREKKESFPLTVTSAQKNPTAFYLCASSNNRQGGRTGELFFGEGSRLTVL.

The rearrangement uses TRBV14 and TRBJ2-3; D is unclear. V lost 0 bases and J 2 bases, leaving 15 bases between the germline ends. The length of the CDR3 is 17 residues. The germline gives CDR1 SGHDN, CDR2 FVKESK. The CDR3 loop reads CASSQDRGGASTDTQYF. CDR3 DNA: TGTGCCAGCAGCCAAGATCGCGGCGGAGCTTCCACAGATACGCAGTATTTT.

J is TRBJ1-1 and V is TRBV6-5, with D perhaps TRBD1 (5 bases). The CDR3 has 13 residues. V lost 10 bases, J lost 4 bases, and 16 bases lay in between. Germline CDR1 reads MNHEY; CDR2 reads SVGAGI. The CDR3 nucleotides are TGTGCCATCTGCCGCAGGGAGGGCACTGAAGCTTTCTTT. Translating gives CAICRREGTEAFF.

The chain joins TRBV5-1 to TRBJ2-1; D is possibly TRBD2 (6 bases). This CDR3 region has 17 residues. Germline loops: CDR1 SGHRS, CDR2 YFSETQ. Trimming took off 2 bases at V and 9 bases at J, with 24 bases between the two ends. The CDR3 is CASSFTPSGGGEGEQFF. DNA for the CDR3: TGCGCCAGCAGCTTTACCCCCTCTGGGGGAGGCGAGGGTGAGCAGTTCTTC. The variable domain in full, completed from reference TRBV5-1 and TRBJ2-1, reads KAGVTQTPRYLIKTRGQQVTLSCSPISGHRSVSWYQQTPGQGLQFLFEYFSETQRNKGNFPGRFSGRQFSNSRSEMNVSTLELGDSALYLCASSFTPSGGGEGEQFFGPGTRLTVL.

This rearrangement joins TRBV7-8 to TRBJ2-7; the match to TRBD1 covers 8 bases. Germline trimming cut 4 bases from V and 0 bases from J; bases unmatched to any gene: 5. Germline V gene lookup returns CDR1 SGHVS and CDR2 FQNEAQ. CDR3 length equals 15 residues. In DNA form, the CDR3 reads TGTGCCAGCAGCTCTGGACAGGGCGGCTCCTACGAGCAGTACGTC. As protein: CASSSGQGGSYEQYV.

The CDR3 bases are TGTGCCAGCTCACCAGGACTAGCGGAGACCTACGAGCAGTACGTC. This codes for CASSPGLAETYEQYV. V usage is TRBV18 and J usage is TRBJ2-7, with 10 bases fitting TRBD2. The CDR3 is made up of 15 amino acids. Germline V gives CDR1 KGHSH, CDR2 LQKENI. The V gene end was trimmed by 2 bases and the J gene end by 2 bases; junction bases not matched to a gene: 3.

A few counts support this clone. This chain uses TRBV7-9 with TRBJ1-1; D is uncertain. The CDR3 is made up of 18 amino acids. Germline CDR1 SEHNR, CDR2 FQNEAQ (reference sequence). The germline V and J ends were trimmed by 1 base and 3 bases, with 21 bases remaining between them. The CDR3 bases are TGTGCCAGCAGCTTAGAGCGGGGATGGAGTAACGAGGACACTGAAGCTTTCTTT. It encodes CASSLERGWSNEDTEAFF. The full variable domain, with the rest looked up from reference TRBV7-9 and TRBJ1-1, is DTGVSQNPRHKITKRGQNVTFRCDPISEHNRLYWYRQTLGQGPEFLTYFQNEAQLEKSRLLSDRFSAERPKGSFSTLEIQRTEQGDSAMYLCASSLERGWSNEDTEAFFGQGTRLTVV.

The chain uses TRBV15 and TRBJ1-6; D is unclear. V was shortened by 0 bases and J by 7 bases, with 13 bases between the two germline ends. The CDR3 totals 16 residues. Germline lookup yields CDR1 LNHNV and CDR2 YYDKDF (reference sequence). The CDR3 DNA reads TGTGCCACCAGCAGAGATCGGGGAGACTGGAATTCACCCCTCCACTTT. It yields the protein CATSRDRGDWNSPLHF.

V usage is TRBV5-6 and J usage is TRBJ1-1, with a possible D match to TRBD1 (5 bases). Germline CDR1 is SGHDT and CDR2 is YYEEEE. This CDR3 contains 15 residues. Deletions cut 4 bases from V and 1 base from J, with 14 bases between. The CDR3 bases are TGTGCCAGCAGCCCCAGCGGAGGGGCGAACACTGAAGCTTTCTTT. It codes for CASSPSGGANTEAFF.

The gene calls are TRBV7-2 and TRBJ2-1, with D unresolved. This CDR3 has 12 residues. Germline V gene data show CDR1 as SGHTA and CDR2 as FQGNSA. The V end was cut by 5 bases, the J end by 4 bases, with 6 bases between. DNA of the CDR3: TGTGCCAGCAGCCGGAGATACAATGAGCAGTTCTTC. Its protein is CASSRRYNEQFF. Full variable domain (outside the CDR3, taken from reference TRBV7-2 and TRBJ2-1): GAGVSQSPSNKVTEKGKDVELRCDPISGHTALYWYRQSLGQGLEFLIYFQGNSAPDKSGLPSDRFSAERTGGSVSTLTIQRTQQEDSAVYLCASSRRYNEQFFGPGTRLTVL.

The chain couples TRBV10-3 to TRBJ2-5; 11 nucleotides match TRBD1. The J segment lost 1 base and the V segment lost 6 bases, leaving 4 bases of the junction unmatched. Germline CDR1 and CDR2: ENHRY and SYGVKD. The CDR3 is 15 amino acids. The CDR3 here is CAIRAGQGAQETQYF. Here the CDR3 DNA reads TGTGCCATCAGGGCCGGACAGGGGGCCCAAGAGACCCAGTACTTC.

This clone has only a few counts. This chain links TRBV4-3 with TRBJ1-5, with D perhaps TRBD1 (5 bases). The CDR3 sequence is 13 residues long. Germline values: CDR1 LGHNA, CDR2 YSLEER. V lost 0 bases and J 11 bases, leaving 11 bases between the germline ends. DNA for the CDR3: TGCGCCAGCAGCCAAGAGGAAGCGGGGGCCCAGCATTTT. Its translation: CASSQEEAGAQHF.

The V call is TRBV4-1, the J call TRBJ2-1; TRBD2 matches at 7 bases. The CDR3 loop spans 16 amino acids. CDR1 and CDR2 (germline): MGHRA, YSYEKL. V shed 3 bases and J 8 bases; nucleotides not matched to a gene: 13. CDR3: CASSQGWRGGLDEQFF. The CDR3 DNA reads as TGCGCCAGCAGCCAGGGGTGGCGCGGGGGTTTGGATGAGCAGTTCTTC.

This chain uses TRBV6-5 with TRBJ1-2; D may be TRBD1 (5 bases). Germline assignment: CDR1 MNHEY and CDR2 SVGAGI. The V end was cut by 6 bases, the J end by 3 bases, with 11 bases between. CDR3 length equals 13 residues. For the CDR3, the DNA is TGTGCCAGCAGGAAGGGGTACGACTATGGCTACACCTTC. Translating it yields CASRKGYDYGYTF.

The chain recombines TRBV27 with TRBJ2-2; 10 nucleotides align to TRBD2. Germline CDR1 and CDR2: MNHEY and SMNVEV (reference sequence). V was pared by 8 bases and J by 0 bases, with 6 bases of the junction left unmatched. The CDR3 has 16 amino acids. As DNA, the CDR3 is TGTGCCAGCTCCAGACTAGCGGGTGCGAACACCGGGGAGCTGTTTTTT. Translation: CASSRLAGANTGELFF.